This TCR beta chain was obtained from a study of blood T cell dynamics during melanoma immunotherapy. The germline V gene encodes CDR1 SGHNT and CDR2 YYREEE (reference sequence). This CDR3 has 16 amino acids. Losses at the gene ends were 0 bases for V and 10 bases for J; bases not matched to a gene: 13. Overall study findings and caveats: From T0 to W3, cfDNA rearrangement efficiency rose in disease-control patients but not progressors. Whether repertoire-driving clones were melanoma-specific could not be determined.

As regards this clone: The antigen is undetermined.

Time point described: pre-treatment baseline. Disease control meant complete response, partial response or stable disease at 12 weeks. A fixed 40 ng of plasma cfDNA was loaded per sample. TCRdb's table, derived via immunoSEQ multiplex PCR, lists solely in-frame clones and lacks some. This sample carries about 6,300 clones, 80% to 95% of them seen once, and the ten largest clones take 9.5% to 15%. Material: cell-free DNA from blood, obtained from a patient treated with checkpoint blockade. V usage is TRBV5-4 and J usage is TRBJ1-3; 7 bases match TRBD1. The receptor was derived from a human donor with melanoma. The CDR3 loop reads CASSLVGPRQGKTIYF. The DNA for the CDR3 is TGTGCCAGCAGCTTGGTGGGCCCCCGACAGGGCAAAACCATATATTTT.